These 26 T cell receptor beta chains share one sample of origin, sequenced in a study of CD8+CD57+ T cells in acquired aplastic anemia (dated by TCRdb to between 2017 and 2018). Sequencing instrument: Illumina HiSeq 2000. Genomic DNA was used as template for profiling of TCR beta VDJ combinations and CDR3 sequences. In-frame beta chains were kept once TCRdb had trimmed the public reads at Q25 with fastp and called clones with MiXCR. A single entry per CDR3 protein holds the most common genes and DNA from its merged rows. Across this sample there are 250,000 to 350,000 distinct CDR3 sequences, with around 60% seen only once. The top ten constitute roughly 8% of the sample. Sequenced: sorted CD4+, CD8+, or CD8+CD57+ T cells (not recorded which) from PBMCs. The receptors shown here come from a human donor with severe aplastic anemia or a healthy control (not recorded which).

The V call is TRBV19, the J call TRBJ2-5; 10 bases map to TRBD1. The germline CDR1 and CDR2 sequences are LNHDA and SQIVND (reference sequence). CDR3 length: 13 amino acids. J was trimmed by 9 bases and V by 6 bases; bases with no gene match: 7. The CDR3 protein is CASSTGTGDSQYF. CDR3 nucleotide sequence: TGTGCCAGTAGCACCGGGACAGGGGACTCCCAGTACTTC.

The J gene is TRBJ1-1, the V gene TRBV5-4; D is undetermined. This CDR3 is 11 amino acids long. Deletions cut 8 bases from V and 8 bases from J, with 13 bases between. Germline-derived CDR1 and CDR2 are SGHNT and YYREEE (reference sequence). The CDR3 region is CASSGGREAFF. In nucleotides, the CDR3 is TGTGCCAGTTCCGGTGGACGGGAAGCTTTCTTT. Complete variable domain (other parts from reference TRBV5-4 and TRBJ1-1): ETGVTQSPTHLIKTRGQQVTLRCSSQSGHNTVSWYQQALGQGPQFIFQYYREEENGRGNFPPRFSGLQFPNYSSELNVNALELDDSALYLCASSGGREAFFGQGTRLTVV.

J is TRBJ2-7 and V is TRBV29-1, with D perhaps matching TRBD2 (7 bases). The length of the CDR3 is 13 residues. Trimming took 4 bases from V and 6 from J, leaving 16 bases between them. Germline V CDR1 and CDR2: SQVTM, ANQGSEA. CDR3 region: CSVGDNWEGEQYF. The CDR3 nucleotides are TGCAGCGTTGGGGACAATTGGGAGGGCGAGCAGTACTTC.

The chain joins TRBV19 to TRBJ2-1; D gene unclear. Germline V CDR1 and CDR2: LNHDA, SQIVND (reference sequence). The length of the CDR3 is 11 residues. V lost 5 bases, J lost 6 bases, and 5 bases lay in between. Here the CDR3 DNA reads TGTGCCAGTAGTGGACGCAATGAGCAGTTCTTC. Translation: CASSGRNEQFF.

CDR3 in amino acids: CSAFEQELSYNEQFF. CDR3 coding DNA: TGCAGTGCATTCGAACAGGAACTCTCCTACAATGAGCAGTTCTTC. The chain links TRBV20-1 to TRBJ2-1; tentatively, D is TRBD1 (5 bases). The germline V gene encodes CDR1 DFQATT and CDR2 SNEGSKA (reference sequence). Trimming removed 6 bases at V and 0 bases at J, with 15 bases between. This CDR3 spans 15 amino acids.

This clonotype was detected only once. V is TRBV10-2 and J is TRBJ1-2; D gene uncertain. The CDR3 covers 14 residues. CDR1 is WSHSY and CDR2 is SAAADI in the germline V gene. V dropped 4 bases and J dropped 7 bases, with 16 bases sitting between them. The CDR3 region has the DNA TGCGCCAGCAGTGGGGAACAGCGGGTTGGTGGCTACACCTTC. Amino acid sequence: CASSGEQRVGGYTF.

This clonotype appeared once. The J gene is TRBJ2-3, the V gene TRBV20-1; 9 nucleotides line up with TRBD2. V shed 1 base, J shed 3 bases, and the junction held 5 bases outside the gene matches. The CDR3 extends over 15 amino acids. Germline lookup yields CDR1 DFQATT and CDR2 SNEGSKA (reference sequence). For the CDR3, the DNA is TGCAGTGCTAGAGGGGGCGGGGGGGTAACAGATACGCAGTATTTT. Translating it yields CSARGGGGVTDTQYF.

Concerning this clonotype itself: An end of the junction differs from the germline gene, which may be a read error. The chain recombines TRBV10-3 with TRBJ2-5, with 7 nucleotides matching TRBD1. The CDR3 sequence is 15 residues long. The germline V gene encodes CDR1 ENHRY and CDR2 SYGVKD. This CDR3 reads CASSYNPTGFETQYF. In nucleotides, the CDR3 is TGTGCCAGCAGTTACAACCCGACAGGGTTCGAGACCCAGTACTTC.

This clonotype was seen at least ten times. This rearrangement joins TRBV5-1 to TRBJ1-4; no definite D call. The CDR3 sequence is 15 residues long. Germline lookup yields CDR1 SGHRS and CDR2 YFSETQ. V shed 2 bases and J shed 3 bases, with 11 bases lying between them. The CDR3 DNA reads TGCGCCAGCAGCTTAGTCTGGGGATCTAATGAAAAACTGTTTTTT. It codes for CASSLVWGSNEKLFF.

On this clonotype itself: Relative to the germline gene, one junction end is altered; a read error may explain this. The CDR3 loop reads CASSSRDLQYNEHFF. DNA of the CDR3: TGCGCCAGCAGTTCCCGGGACTTACAGTACAATGAGCATTTCTTC. The chain is built from TRBV10-2 and TRBJ2-1; maybe TRBD2 (6 bases). The CDR3 sequence is 15 residues long. Germline CDR1 reads WSHSY; CDR2 reads SAAADI.

This clonotype has a count of ten or more. The chain joins TRBV11-1 to TRBJ1-2, with TRBD1 matching 10 bases. Looked up from germline, CDR1 is SGHAT and CDR2 is FQDESV (reference sequence). With 5 bases clipped from V and 3 bases from J, the junction kept 12 bases outside the gene matches. The CDR3 has 17 residues. CDR3 DNA: TGTGCCAGCAGCCTCCGGGACAGGGGTAAGGTAGACTATGGCTACACCTTC. It specifies CASSLRDRGKVDYGYTF.

This chain joins TRBV12-3 or TRBV12-4 and TRBJ2-3; the match to TRBD2 covers 7 bases. Losses at the gene ends were 6 bases for V and 0 bases for J; bases not matched to a gene: 6. CDR3 length: 15 amino acids. The CDR3 reads CASRLLASSTDTQYF. CDR3 DNA sequence: TGTGCCAGCAGACTACTAGCGTCTAGCACAGATACGCAGTATTTT.

Here the CDR3 reads CASSGQKYNSPLHF. The CDR3 DNA follows: TGTGCCAGCAGCGGGCAGAAGTATAATTCACCCCTCCACTTT. This sequence joins TRBV9 and TRBJ1-6; D remains unclear. Germline V gene lookup returns CDR1 SGDLS and CDR2 YYNGEE. The CDR3 has 14 amino acids. Trimming removed 3 bases from V and 4 bases from J, with 8 bases in between.

The V gene is TRBV7-3, the J gene TRBJ1-4; tentatively, D is TRBD1 (6 bases). The CDR3 spans 16 residues. Germline V gives CDR1 SGHTA, CDR2 FQGTGA. The V and J ends lost 5 bases and 2 bases respectively, with 15 bases between them. The CDR3 nucleotides are TGTGCCAGCAGCCAACGTCGGGACAAGACTAATGAAAAACTGTTTTTT. It translates to CASSQRRDKTNEKLFF.

This sequence joins TRBV7-6 and TRBJ2-5; D may be TRBD2 (7 bases). CDR3 length: 14 amino acids. Germline CDR1 reads SGHVS; CDR2 reads FNYEAQ. With 8 bases removed from V and 8 bases from J, the gap between germline ends came to 21 bases. The CDR3 DNA reads TGTGCCAGCGGAGGGAGGGGGGGGAAGGAAACCCAGTACTTC. Translated: CASGGRGGKETQYF. Full variable domain (outside the CDR3, taken from reference TRBV7-6 and TRBJ2-5): GAGVSQSPRYKVTKRGQDVALRCDPISGHVSLYWYRQALGQGPEFLTYFNYEAQQDKSGLPNDRFSAERPEGSISTLTIQRTEQRDSAMYRCASGGRGGKETQYFGPGTRLLVL.

There are many counts of this clonotype. This chain uses TRBV6-5 with TRBJ1-2; 9 nucleotides align to TRBD1. The length of the CDR3 is 15 residues. V dropped 4 bases and J dropped 4; count of bases not matched to a gene: 7. The germline gives CDR1 MNHEY, CDR2 SVGAGI. CDR3 sequence reads: CASSWGQGKSYGYTF. CDR3 nucleotide sequence: TGTGCCAGCAGTTGGGGACAGGGCAAGAGCTATGGCTACACCTTC.

This clonotype was counted a single time. The chain is built from TRBV20-1 and TRBJ2-1; 10 bases map to TRBD2. Per the germline V gene, CDR1 is DFQATT and CDR2 is SNEGSKA (reference sequence). V shed 6 bases, J shed 5 bases, and the junction held 7 bases outside the gene matches. The CDR3 consists of 14 residues. The CDR3 nucleotides are TGCAGTGCATGGACTAGCGGCTCTAACAATGAGCAGTTCTTC. Its translation: CSAWTSGSNNEQFF.

The rearrangement uses TRBV24-1 and TRBJ2-2; 7 nucleotides match TRBD1. This CDR3 has 16 residues. Trimming removed 4 bases from V and 1 base from J; junction bases left unmatched: 5. Germline lookup yields CDR1 KGHDR and CDR2 SFDVKD. DNA for the CDR3: TGTGCCACCAGTGAGACCGGGACAGAGAACACCGGGGAGCTGTTTTTT. Translated, it gives CATSETGTENTGELFF.

This clonotype came up many times. The rearrangement uses TRBV2 and TRBJ1-5; perhaps TRBD1 as D (6 bases). This CDR3 contains 14 residues. Trimming cost V 1 base and J 4 bases, with 8 bases left between them. Per the germline V gene, CDR1 is SNHLY and CDR2 is FYNNEI. CDR3 coding DNA: TGTGCCAGCAGTGAAGAACAGGGAAATCAGCCCCAGCATTTT. This encodes CASSEEQGNQPQHF.

This clonotype has ten or more counts. The chain joins TRBV6-2 or TRBV6-3 to TRBJ2-4; D gene ambiguous. V was shortened by 0 bases and J by 3 bases, with 6 bases between the two germline ends. This CDR3 is built from 14 residues. Germline-derived CDR1 and CDR2 are MNHEY and SVGEGT. This CDR3 is CASSYSGSKNIQYF. For the CDR3, the DNA is TGTGCCAGCAGTTACTCAGGAAGCAAAAACATTCAGTACTTC.

A few counts support this clonotype. The rearrangement joins TRBV10-2 to TRBJ2-7, with a tentative D call TRBD1 (6 bases). Germline CDR1 is WSHSY and CDR2 is SAAADI. The CDR3 covers 12 residues. V was clipped by 11 bases and J by 5 bases, with 16 bases between them. CDR3 loop: CAATRTGHEQYF. DNA for the CDR3: TGCGCCGCCACAAGAACAGGGCACGAGCAGTACTTC.

J is TRBJ2-1 and V is TRBV12-3 or TRBV12-4; TRBD1 aligns across 9 bases. J gave up 5 bases and V 6 bases, and 11 bases lay outside the gene matches. The CDR3 extends over 16 amino acids. In nucleotides, the CDR3 is TGTGCCAGCAGCCAGCGAAGGGGACAGGGAAACAATGAGCAGTTCTTC. Amino acid sequence: CASSQRRGQGNNEQFF.

This clonotype was seen many times. The chain links TRBV5-8 to TRBJ1-2; D is possibly TRBD1 (5 bases). Deletions cut 1 base from V and 1 base from J, with 11 bases between. CDR1 and CDR2 (germline): SGHTS, YDEGEE. The CDR3 extends over 15 amino acids. In nucleotides, the CDR3 is TGTGCCAGCAGCTTGACTGCGGGGCATAACTATGGCTACACCTTC. Protein product: CASSLTAGHNYGYTF.

The rearrangement links TRBV25-1 to TRBJ2-7; D remains unclear. Germline V lookup: CDR1 MGHDK, CDR2 SYGVNS. The CDR3 contains 17 residues. The V end was cut by 1 base, the J end by 5 bases, with 21 bases between. The CDR3 nucleotides read TGTGCCAGCAGTGAATCGGTCGCCAGCAGTTCAGCAAACGAGCAGTACTTC. Translating it yields CASSESVASSSANEQYF.

The chain uses TRBV9 and TRBJ2-1, with D maybe TRBD2 (6 bases). Germline V lookup: CDR1 SGDLS, CDR2 YYNGEE. CDR3 length: 13 amino acids. The germline V and J ends were trimmed by 4 bases and 6 bases, with 11 bases remaining between them. The CDR3 DNA reads TGTGCCAGCAGCCTTTCGACTAGCAATGAGCAGTTCTTC. Encoded protein: CASSLSTSNEQFF.

This chain uses TRBV20-1 with TRBJ2-7; 8 nucleotides align to TRBD1. Germline loops: CDR1 DFQATT, CDR2 SNEGSKA (reference sequence). This CDR3 is built from 13 residues. J gave up 5 bases and V 6 bases, and 9 bases lay outside the gene matches. The CDR3: CSARLGQGNEQYF. The CDR3 DNA reads as TGCAGTGCGCGCCTCGGACAGGGCAACGAGCAGTACTTC.